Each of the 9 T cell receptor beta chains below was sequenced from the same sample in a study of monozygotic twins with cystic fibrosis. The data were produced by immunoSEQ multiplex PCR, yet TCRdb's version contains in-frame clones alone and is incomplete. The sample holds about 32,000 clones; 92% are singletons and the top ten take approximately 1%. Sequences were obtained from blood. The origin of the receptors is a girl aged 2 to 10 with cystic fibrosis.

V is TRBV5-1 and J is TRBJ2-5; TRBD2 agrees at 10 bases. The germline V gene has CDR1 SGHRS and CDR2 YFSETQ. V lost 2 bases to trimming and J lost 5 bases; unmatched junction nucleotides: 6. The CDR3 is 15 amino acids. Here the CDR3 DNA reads TGCGCCAGCAGCTTAGCGGGAGGGCCGGGTGAGACCCAGTACTTC. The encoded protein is CASSLAGGPGETQYF.

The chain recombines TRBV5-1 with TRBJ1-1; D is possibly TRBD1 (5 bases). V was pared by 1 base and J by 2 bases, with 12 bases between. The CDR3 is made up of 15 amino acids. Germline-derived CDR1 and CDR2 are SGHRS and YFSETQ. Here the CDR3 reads CASSLLQVGNTEAFF. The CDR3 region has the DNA TGCGCCAGCAGCTTGTTACAGGTGGGAAACACTGAAGCTTTCTTT.

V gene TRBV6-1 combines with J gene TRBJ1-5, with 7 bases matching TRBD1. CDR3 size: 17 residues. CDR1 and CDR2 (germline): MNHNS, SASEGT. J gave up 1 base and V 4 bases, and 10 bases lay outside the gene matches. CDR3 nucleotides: TGTGCCAGCAGTGTAGCCCCGGACAGGCTGAGCAATCAGCCCCAGCATTTT. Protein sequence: CASSVAPDRLSNQPQHF.

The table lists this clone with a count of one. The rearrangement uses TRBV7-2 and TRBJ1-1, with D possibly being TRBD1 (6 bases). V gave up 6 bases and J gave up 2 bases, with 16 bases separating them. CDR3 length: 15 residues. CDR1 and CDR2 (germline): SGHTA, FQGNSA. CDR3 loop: CASSRNRVYNTEAFF. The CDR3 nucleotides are TGTGCCAGCAGTCGAAACAGGGTATATAACACTGAAGCTTTCTTT.

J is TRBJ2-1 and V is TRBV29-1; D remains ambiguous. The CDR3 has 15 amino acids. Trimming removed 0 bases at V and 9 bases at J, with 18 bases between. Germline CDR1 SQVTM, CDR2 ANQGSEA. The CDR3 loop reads CSVEEGLSGMGEQFF. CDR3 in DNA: TGCAGCGTTGAAGAAGGTCTGTCGGGTATGGGTGAGCAGTTCTTC.

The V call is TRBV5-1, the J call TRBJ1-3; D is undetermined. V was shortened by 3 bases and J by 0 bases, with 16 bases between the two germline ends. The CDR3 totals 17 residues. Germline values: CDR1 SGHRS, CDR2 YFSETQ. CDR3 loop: CASSSIGLSSSGNTIYF. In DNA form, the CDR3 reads TGCGCCAGCAGCTCCATCGGACTTTCCTCCTCTGGAAACACCATATATTTT.

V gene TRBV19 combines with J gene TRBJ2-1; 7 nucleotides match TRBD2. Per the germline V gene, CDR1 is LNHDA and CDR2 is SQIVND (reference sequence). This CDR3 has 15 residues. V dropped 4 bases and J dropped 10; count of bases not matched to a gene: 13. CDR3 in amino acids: CASSNPQGLKGEQFF. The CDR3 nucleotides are TGTGCCAGTAGTAACCCCCAGGGACTAAAAGGGGAGCAGTTCTTC. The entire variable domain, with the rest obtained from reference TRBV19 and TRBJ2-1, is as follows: DGGITQSPKYLFRKEGQNVTLSCEQNLNHDAMYWYRQDPGQGLRLIYYSQIVNDFQKGDIAEGYSVSREKKESFPLTVTSAQKNPTAFYLCASSNPQGLKGEQFFGPGTRLTVL.

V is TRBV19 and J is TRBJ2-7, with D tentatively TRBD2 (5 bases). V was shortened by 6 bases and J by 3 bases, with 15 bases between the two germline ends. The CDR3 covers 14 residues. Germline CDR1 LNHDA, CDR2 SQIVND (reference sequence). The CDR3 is CASSEARGLYEQYF. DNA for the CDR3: TGTGCCAGTAGCGAGGCCAGAGGACTCTACGAGCAGTACTTC. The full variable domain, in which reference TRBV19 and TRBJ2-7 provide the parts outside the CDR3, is DGGITQSPKYLFRKEGQNVTLSCEQNLNHDAMYWYRQDPGQGLRLIYYSQIVNDFQKGDIAEGYSVSREKKESFPLTVTSAQKNPTAFYLCASSEARGLYEQYFGPGTRLTVT.

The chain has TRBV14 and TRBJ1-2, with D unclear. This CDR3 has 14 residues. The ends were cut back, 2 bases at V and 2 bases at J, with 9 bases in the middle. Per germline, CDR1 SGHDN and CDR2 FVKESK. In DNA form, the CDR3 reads TGTGCCAGCAGCCAATGGCACGCGAACTATGGCTACACCTTC. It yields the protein CASSQWHANYGYTF.